The 8 T cell receptor beta chains below come from one sample, sequenced in a study of blood T cell repertoires in COVID-19. Assay: immunoSEQ multiplex PCR; the TCRdb copy retains only in-frame clones and omits some. In the table there are roughly 80,000 clones, roughly four fifths of which are singletons. The specimen sequenced was peripheral blood. Source of these receptors: a human donor in a cohort sampled during active COVID-19.

The CDR3 DNA sequence: TGTGCCAGCAGATCAGGTTGGGCCAAAAACATTCAGTACTTC. Protein product: CASRSGWAKNIQYF. This rearrangement joins TRBV2 to TRBJ2-4; D is undetermined. The CDR3 contains 14 residues. Trimming removed 6 bases at V and 1 base at J, with 10 bases between. CDR1 SNHLY and CDR2 FYNNEI come from the germline V gene.

This clone has more than one count but fewer than ten. V is TRBV12-3 or TRBV12-4 and J is TRBJ2-7; D is possibly TRBD1 (5 bases). Trimming took off 4 bases at V and 9 bases at J, with 13 bases between the two ends. This CDR3 comprises 12 residues. The CDR3 sequence is CASSSPGNRQYF. As DNA, the CDR3 is TGTGCCAGCAGTTCCCCAGGGAACCGGCAGTACTTC.

The V call is TRBV7-2, the J call TRBJ2-6; the D is unclear. From germline, CDR1 is SGHTA and CDR2 FQGNSA. Trimming shortened V by 0 bases and J by 1 base, and 7 bases separated the two germline ends. This CDR3 region has 16 residues. DNA of the CDR3: TGTGCCAGCAGCTTAGCGGCTGGTTCTGGGGCCAACGTCCTGACTTTC. This codes for CASSLAAGSGANVLTF.

The CDR3 spells CASSYVGAVGYTF. The DNA of the CDR3 is TGTGCCAGCAGTTACGTGGGGGCTGTTGGCTACACCTTC. The V and J genes are TRBV6-5 and TRBJ1-2, with D possibly matching TRBD1 (6 bases). The CDR3 is 13 amino acids. Between the trimmed V and J ends, which lost 2 bases and 7 bases, there was a span of 11 bases. Looked up from germline, CDR1 is MNHEY and CDR2 is SVGAGI.

The V call is TRBV6-1, the J call TRBJ2-3; D is possibly TRBD2 (5 bases). With 3 bases removed from V and 1 base from J, the gap between germline ends came to 14 bases. The CDR3 is 16 residues long. Germline values: CDR1 MNHNS, CDR2 SASEGT. The CDR3 nucleotides read TGTGCCAGCAGTGACCCGGGGAAACCCCGCACAGATACGCAGTATTTT. Translating gives CASSDPGKPRTDTQYF.

On this clone itself: In the same sample, other DNA sequences code for this CDR3. The V and J genes are TRBV5-4 and TRBJ1-6; TRBD1 agrees at 7 bases. V lost 2 bases, J lost 10 bases, and 6 bases stayed unmatched. The CDR3 runs to 14 residues. Germline V gene lookup returns CDR1 SGHNT and CDR2 YYREEE (reference sequence). This chain's CDR3 is CASSFRQGGSPLHF. CDR3 nucleotide sequence: TGTGCCAGCAGCTTCCGACAGGGTGGCTCACCCCTCCACTTT.

The rearrangement links TRBV27 to TRBJ1-2; TRBD1 aligns across 9 bases. V lost 7 bases, J lost 3 bases, and 6 bases stayed unmatched. Looked up from germline, CDR1 is MNHEY and CDR2 is SMNVEV (reference sequence). CDR3 length: 14 amino acids. CDR3 residues: CASTRTGGDYGYTF. In DNA, the CDR3 is TGTGCCAGCACCAGAACAGGGGGCGACTATGGCTACACCTTC.

The chain carries TRBV5-1 and TRBJ2-1; 9 positions match TRBD2. The germline gives CDR1 SGHRS, CDR2 YFSETQ. With V trimmed by 4 bases and J by 4 bases, 3 bases remained unmatched. The CDR3 contains 14 residues. This chain's CDR3 is CASSGTSGYNEQFF. CDR3 sequence (DNA): TGCGCCAGCAGCGGTACTAGCGGGTACAATGAGCAGTTCTTC.